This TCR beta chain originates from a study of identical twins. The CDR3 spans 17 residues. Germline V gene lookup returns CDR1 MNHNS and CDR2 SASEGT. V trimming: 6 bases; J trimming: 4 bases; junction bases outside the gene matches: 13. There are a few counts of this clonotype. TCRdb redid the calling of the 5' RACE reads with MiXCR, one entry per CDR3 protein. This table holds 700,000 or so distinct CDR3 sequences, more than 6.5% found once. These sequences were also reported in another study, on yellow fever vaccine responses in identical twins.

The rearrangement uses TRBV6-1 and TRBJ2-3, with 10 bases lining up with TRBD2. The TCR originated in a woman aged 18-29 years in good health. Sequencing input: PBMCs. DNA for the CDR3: TGTGCCAGCAGGAGGTTAGCGGGGGGAGGTGCAGCAGATACGCAGTATTTT. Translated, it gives CASRRLAGGGAADTQYF.